The next 10 T cell receptor beta chains were all read from a single sample in a study of regulatory and conventional T cells in RAG deficiency. Profiling relied on immunoSEQ multiplex PCR, and the TCRdb table lists in-frame clones only, not all of them. The sample has thousands of clones; about 84% are singletons. This sample also appeared in a second study, on regulatory T cells. This second report adds: Primers: 52 TRBV forward and 13 TRBJ reverse.

Material for sequencing was CD8+ T cells sorted from blood. The source of these receptors is a human donor in good health.

This chain connects TRBV5-6 to TRBJ2-5; D possibly matches TRBD1 or TRBD2 (5 bases each). The J call may be incorrect, as the DNA end agrees better with TRBJ2-7. In germline, CDR1 is SGHDT, CDR2 YYEEEE. The CDR3 contains 14 residues. For the CDR3, the DNA is TGTGCCAGCAGCTTCCCTTGGGGGTCCTACGAGCAGTACTTC. This translates into CASSFPWGSYEQYF.

This rearrangement joins TRBV10-2 to TRBJ2-2; D is ambiguous. The CDR3 consists of 16 residues. From germline, CDR1 is WSHSY and CDR2 SAAADI. Trimming cost V 4 bases and J 5 bases, with 17 bases left between them. This CDR3 is CASSVKGYIPTGELFF. CDR3 in DNA: TGCGCCAGCAGTGTCAAGGGTTATATCCCAACCGGGGAGCTGTTTTTT.

V is TRBV5-6 and J is TRBJ1-1; D is possibly TRBD1 (6 bases). The CDR3 is 11 amino acids. V lost 2 bases to trimming and J lost 11 bases, with 10 bases between them. Germline-derived CDR1 and CDR2 are SGHDT and YYEEEE. The CDR3 region has the DNA TGTGCCAGCAGCTTTGGAGGGGGGGCTTTCTTT. Amino acid sequence: CASSFGGGAFF.

This chain uses TRBV7-9 with TRBJ1-5; 9 bases match TRBD1. The germline CDR1 and CDR2 sequences are SEHNR and FQNEAQ (reference sequence). J was trimmed by 2 bases and V by 4 bases; bases with no gene match: 9. The CDR3 loop spans 17 amino acids. The CDR3 here is CASSYAGTGLGNQPQHF. The CDR3 region has the DNA TGTGCCAGCAGCTACGCCGGGACAGGGCTAGGCAATCAGCCCCAGCATTTT.

For the CDR3, the DNA is TGTGCCAGTAGTATAGGTTTAGGGATCTCCTACAATGAGCAGTTCTTC. It encodes CASSIGLGISYNEQFF. V gene TRBV19 combines with J gene TRBJ2-1; no clear D gene. This CDR3 contains 16 residues. CDR1 and CDR2 (germline): LNHDA, SQIVND (reference sequence). Trimming left V 1 base short and J 0 bases short, with 10 bases between.

The chain couples TRBV6-5 to TRBJ1-2; no reliable D call. There are 14 residues in the CDR3. Germline CDR1 reads MNHEY; CDR2 reads SVGAGI. The V gene lost 0 bases and the J gene lost 0 bases, with 5 bases spanning the gap. CDR3 sequence: CASSYSSTNYGYTF. In nucleotides, the CDR3 is TGTGCCAGCAGTTACTCGAGCACTAACTATGGCTACACCTTC.

V is TRBV4-2 and J is TRBJ1-5, with TRBD1 as a possible D gene (5 bases). Trimming took off 5 bases at V and 3 bases at J, with 14 bases between the two ends. The germline V gene has CDR1 LGHNA and CDR2 YNFKEQ. The CDR3 loop spans 15 amino acids. CDR3 nucleotides: TGTGCCAGCAGCGAGCAGGGAAACGACAATCAGCCCCAGCATTTT. Protein: CASSEQGNDNQPQHF.

The chain carries TRBV5-6 and TRBJ1-2; TRBD1 aligns across 10 bases. Trimming at V came to 4 bases and at J to 6 bases, leaving 0 bases not matched to a gene. This CDR3 is 12 amino acids long. The germline CDR1 and CDR2 sequences are SGHDT and YYEEEE. CDR3 coding DNA: TGTGCCAGCAGCGACAGGGGGCATGGCTACACCTTC. As protein: CASSDRGHGYTF. Full variable domain (rest looked up from reference TRBV5-6 and TRBJ1-2): DAGVTQSPTHLIKTRGQQVTLRCSPKSGHDTVSWYQQALGQGPQFIFQYYEEEERQRGNFPDRFSGHQFPNYSSELNVNALLLGDSALYLCASSDRGHGYTFGSGTRLTVV.

V and J are TRBV9 and TRBJ2-7; 10 nucleotides line up with TRBD2. The CDR3 contains 15 residues. Germline CDR1 SGDLS, CDR2 YYNGEE. The V segment lost 0 bases and the J segment 3 bases; nucleotides outside the gene matches: 3. This CDR3 is CASSVEPSGSYEQYF. CDR3 sequence (DNA): TGTGCCAGCAGCGTAGAGCCTAGCGGGAGCTACGAGCAGTACTTC.

The chain is built from TRBV2 and TRBJ1-1; 9 bases fit TRBD1. The CDR3 runs 16 residues. V trimming: 4 bases; J trimming: 0 bases; junction bases outside the gene matches: 6. Germline V gene data show CDR1 as SNHLY and CDR2 as FYNNEI. CDR3 sequence: CASSVEGQGVNTEAFF. The DNA for the CDR3 is TGTGCCAGCAGTGTTGAGGGACAGGGCGTGAACACTGAAGCTTTCTTT.